What follows are 20 T cell receptor beta chains derived from one specimen sequenced in a study of blood T cell repertoires in COVID-19. The repertoire was sequenced with immunoSEQ multiplex PCR; TCRdb's copy has only in-frame clones and lacks some. The sample contains approximately 360,000 clones, nearly 90% of which appear only once. Source material: peripheral blood. The receptor source for this set is a man between 18 and 29 years old with active or convalescent COVID-19.

This chain links TRBV28 with TRBJ1-2; no clear D gene. The V end lost 3 bases, the J end lost 8 bases, and 16 bases lay between the germline ends. In germline, CDR1 is MDHEN, CDR2 SYDVKM. CDR3 size: 14 residues. CDR3 sequence: CASSLTGNLGGYTF. The CDR3 bases are TGTGCCAGCAGTTTGACCGGGAATCTCGGGGGCTACACCTTC.

V is TRBV24-1 and J is TRBJ1-5; the D is unclear. This CDR3 is built from 17 residues. CDR1 and CDR2 (germline): KGHDR, SFDVKD. V lost 4 bases to trimming and J lost 0 bases, with 15 bases between them. For the CDR3, the DNA is TGTGCCACCAGTGACTCCCAACTTCCCGATAGCAATCAGCCCCAGCATTTT. This translates into CATSDSQLPDSNQPQHF.

The rearrangement uses TRBV11-2 and TRBJ1-1; weak D call: TRBD1 (6 bases). CDR1 SGHAT and CDR2 FQNNGV come from the germline V gene. The CDR3 sequence is 16 residues long. V shed 4 bases and J shed 0 bases, with 15 bases lying between them. The CDR3 loop is CASSSRAGDMNTEAFF. The CDR3 DNA reads as TGTGCCAGCAGCTCCCGGGCAGGGGACATGAACACTGAAGCTTTCTTT.

This chain links TRBV13 with TRBJ2-7; perhaps TRBD2 as D (5 bases). The CDR3 contains 16 residues. CDR1 is PRHDT and CDR2 is FYEKMQ in the germline V gene (reference sequence). With 4 bases removed from V and 3 bases from J, the gap between germline ends came to 19 bases. The CDR3 sequence: CASSSRGRENIYEQYF. DNA of the CDR3: TGTGCCAGCAGCTCACGGGGAAGGGAAAACATCTACGAGCAGTACTTC.

The chain couples TRBV7-9 to TRBJ2-3; no reliable D call. V was pared by 7 bases and J by 0 bases, with 11 bases between. Germline CDR1 is SEHNR and CDR2 is FQNEAQ (reference sequence). The CDR3 contains 14 residues. The CDR3 spells CASIRGASTDTQYF. The CDR3 nucleotides read TGTGCCAGCATAAGAGGAGCTAGCACAGATACGCAGTATTTT.

This chain uses TRBV6-5 with TRBJ1-6, with a tentative D call TRBD1 (6 bases). This CDR3 region has 15 residues. Germline values: CDR1 MNHEY, CDR2 SVGAGI. V dropped 7 bases and J dropped 0 bases, with 10 bases sitting between them. Here the CDR3 reads CASTGVSSYNSPLHF. Written as DNA, the CDR3 is TGTGCCAGCACAGGGGTAAGCTCCTATAATTCACCCCTCCACTTT.

CDR3 region: CASSDLTSGDSPLHF. DNA for the CDR3: TGTGCCAGCAGTGACCTTACGTCGGGAGATTCACCCCTCCACTTT. The gene calls are TRBV6-1 and TRBJ1-6; D remains unclear. The CDR3 is made up of 15 amino acids. The V gene's germline CDR1 is MNHNS and CDR2 SASEGT. Trimming removed 3 bases from V and 8 bases from J, with 14 bases in between.

Of note for this clone: Germline and junction disagree at one end, which may indicate a read error. The J gene is TRBJ2-5, the V gene TRBV19, with TRBD2 matching 11 bases. The CDR3 has 15 residues. Germline loops: CDR1 LNHDA, CDR2 SQIVND (reference sequence). The CDR3 bases are TGTGCCGGTAGTTCCAGGACTAGCGGGTTGGAGACCCAGTACTTC. Protein product: CAGSSRTSGLETQYF.

CDR3 protein: CASSWDRGGYTF. DNA of the CDR3: TGTGCCAGCAGTTGGGACAGGGGAGGCTACACCTTC. This chain connects TRBV6-5 to TRBJ1-2; 10 bases fit TRBD1. Germline lookup yields CDR1 MNHEY and CDR2 SVGAGI. The CDR3 sequence is 12 residues long. The ends lost 4 bases at V and 8 bases at J; junction bases unmatched: 1.

This chain uses TRBV27 with TRBJ1-2; no clear D gene. This CDR3 spans 17 amino acids. V shed 7 bases and J shed 1 base, with 22 bases lying between them. Per germline, CDR1 MNHEY and CDR2 SMNVEV (reference sequence). The CDR3 sequence: CASTMTSVSAVNYGYTF. For the CDR3, the DNA is TGTGCCAGCACCATGACATCGGTGTCAGCGGTTAACTATGGCTACACCTTC.

The rearrangement joins TRBV9 to TRBJ1-1; TRBD1 might be the D (6 bases). The V end lost 0 bases, the J end lost 8 bases, and 11 bases lay between the germline ends. The CDR3 has 13 amino acids. Germline values: CDR1 SGDLS, CDR2 YYNGEE. In DNA, the CDR3 is TGTGCCAGCAGCGTAGGGAACGGACAGGAAGCTTTCTTT. It encodes CASSVGNGQEAFF.

The V gene is TRBV5-5, the J gene TRBJ2-3; D call uncertain. Deletions cut 6 bases from V and 6 bases from J, with 8 bases between. The germline CDR1 and CDR2 sequences are SGHKS and YYEKEE (reference sequence). This CDR3 comprises 11 residues. The DNA of the CDR3 is TGTGCCAGCACGTTTTCTGATACGCAGTATTTT. Translation: CASTFSDTQYF.

This rearrangement joins TRBV3-1 (or the pseudogene TRBV3-2) to TRBJ2-7, with 10 nucleotides matching TRBD2. J was trimmed by 3 bases and V by 1 base; bases with no gene match: 0. Per germline, CDR1 LGHDT and CDR2 YNNKEL (reference sequence). The CDR3 loop spans 14 amino acids. The CDR3 DNA sequence: TGTGCCAGCAGCCAAGGGACTAGCGGCTACGAGCAGTACTTC. This codes for CASSQGTSGYEQYF.

A word on this clone: Germline and junction disagree at one end, which may indicate a read error. The gene calls are TRBV27 and TRBJ2-6; D perhaps matches TRBD1 (5 bases). Germline CDR1 reads MNHEY; CDR2 reads SMNVEV (reference sequence). CDR3 length: 14 amino acids. CDR3 residues: CASSKISGANVLTF. In DNA, the CDR3 is TGTGCCAGCAGCAAAATCTCTGGGGCCAACGTGCTGACTTTC.

The chain carries TRBV9 and TRBJ2-5; D unresolved. In germline, CDR1 is SGDLS, CDR2 YYNGEE. The CDR3 runs to 12 residues. Trimming pared 3 bases from V and 3 bases from J, leaving 6 bases between. CDR3 sequence: CASSEREETQYF. The DNA for the CDR3 is TGTGCCAGCAGCGAGAGAGAAGAGACCCAGTACTTC.

The gene calls are TRBV6-5 and TRBJ2-3, with D maybe TRBD2 (5 bases). The CDR3 consists of 15 residues. The germline V gene encodes CDR1 MNHEY and CDR2 SVGAGI. The V gene lost 6 bases and the J gene lost 2 bases, with 15 bases spanning the gap. The CDR3 here is CASSPPGIVTDTQYF. The CDR3 DNA reads as TGTGCCAGCAGCCCCCCCGGGATTGTCACAGATACGCAGTATTTT.

This sequence joins TRBV7-9 and TRBJ1-1; tentatively, D is TRBD1 (6 bases). This CDR3 spans 14 amino acids. V was clipped by 2 bases and J by 0 bases, with 7 bases between them. Germline values: CDR1 SEHNR, CDR2 FQNEAQ (reference sequence). The CDR3 loop is CASSLQGMNTEAFF. The CDR3 nucleotides are TGTGCCAGCAGCTTACAGGGGATGAACACTGAAGCTTTCTTT.

The chain has TRBV19 and TRBJ1-3; D is unclear. CDR3 size: 15 residues. Germline-derived CDR1 and CDR2 are LNHDA and SQIVND (reference sequence). The ends were cut back, 3 bases at V and 0 bases at J, with 9 bases in the middle. Written as DNA, the CDR3 is TGTGCCAGTAGTATCCCCGCCAGCTCTGGAAACACCATATATTTT. This gives the protein CASSIPASSGNTIYF.

To note about this clone: The junction departs from germline at one end; a sequencing error may be responsible. The CDR3 sequence is CSDTRDRYDYTF. The CDR3, as DNA: TGCAGCGATACCCGGGACAGATATGACTACACCTTC. The V call is TRBV29-1, the J call TRBJ1-2; 7 nucleotides line up with TRBD1. CDR1 SQVTM and CDR2 ANQGSEA come from the germline V gene. The CDR3 is 12 amino acids.

This rearrangement joins TRBV4-2 to TRBJ2-7; 10 bases agree with TRBD1. The CDR3 is 15 amino acids. Trimming took 4 bases from V and 3 from J; bases not matched to a gene: 6. CDR1 and CDR2 (germline): LGHNA, YNFKEQ. The CDR3 DNA reads as TGTGCCAGCAGCCTAACCGGGACAGGGGACTACGAGCAGTACTTC. Its protein is CASSLTGTGDYEQYF.